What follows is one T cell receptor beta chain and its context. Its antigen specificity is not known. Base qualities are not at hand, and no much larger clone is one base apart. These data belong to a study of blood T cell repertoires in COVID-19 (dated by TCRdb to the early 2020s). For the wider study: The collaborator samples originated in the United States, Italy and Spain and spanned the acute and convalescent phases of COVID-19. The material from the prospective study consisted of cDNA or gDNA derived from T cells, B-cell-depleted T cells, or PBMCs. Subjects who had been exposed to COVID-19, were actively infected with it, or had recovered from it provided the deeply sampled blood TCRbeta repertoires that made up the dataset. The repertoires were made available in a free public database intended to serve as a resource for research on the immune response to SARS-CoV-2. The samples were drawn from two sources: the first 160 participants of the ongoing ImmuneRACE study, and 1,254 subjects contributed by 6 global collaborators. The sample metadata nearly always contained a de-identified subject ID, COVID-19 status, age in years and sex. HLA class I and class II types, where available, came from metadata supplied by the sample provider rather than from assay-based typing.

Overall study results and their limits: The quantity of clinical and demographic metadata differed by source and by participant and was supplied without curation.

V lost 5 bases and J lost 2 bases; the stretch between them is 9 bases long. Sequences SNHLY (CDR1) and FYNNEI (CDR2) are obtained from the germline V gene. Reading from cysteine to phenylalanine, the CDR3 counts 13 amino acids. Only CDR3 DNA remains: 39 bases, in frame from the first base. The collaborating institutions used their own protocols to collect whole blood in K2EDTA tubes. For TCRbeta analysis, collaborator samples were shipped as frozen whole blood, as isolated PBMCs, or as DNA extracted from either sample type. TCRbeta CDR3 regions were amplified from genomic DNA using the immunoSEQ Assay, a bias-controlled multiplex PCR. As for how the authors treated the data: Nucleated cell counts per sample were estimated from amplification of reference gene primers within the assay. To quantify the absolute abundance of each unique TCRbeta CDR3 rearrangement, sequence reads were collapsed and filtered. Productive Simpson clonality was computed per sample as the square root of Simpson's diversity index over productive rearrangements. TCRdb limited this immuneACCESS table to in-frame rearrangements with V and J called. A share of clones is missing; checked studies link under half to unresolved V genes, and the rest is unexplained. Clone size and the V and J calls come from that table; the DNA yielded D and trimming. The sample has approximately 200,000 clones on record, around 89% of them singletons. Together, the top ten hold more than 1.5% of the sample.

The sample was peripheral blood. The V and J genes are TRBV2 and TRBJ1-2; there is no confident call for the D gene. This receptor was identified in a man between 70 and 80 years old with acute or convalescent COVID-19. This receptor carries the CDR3 CASSSTENYGYTF. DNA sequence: TGTGCCAGCAGTTCGACTGAGAACTATGGCTACACCTTC. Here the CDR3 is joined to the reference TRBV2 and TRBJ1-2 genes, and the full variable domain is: EPEVTQTPSHQVTQMGQEVILRCVPISNHLYFYWYRQILGQKVEFLVSFYNNEISEKSEIFDDQFSVERPDGSNFTLKIRSTKLEDSAMYFCASSSTENYGYTFGSGTRLTVV.